This TCR beta chain is from a study of identical twins. This clonotype has only a few counts. TCRdb reprocessed the 5' RACE reads with MiXCR, giving one entry per CDR3 protein. The sample yields 1.5 million to 2 million distinct CDR3 sequences, about 31% seen once. The trim removed 4 bases at V and 4 bases at J, leaving 8 bases unmatched. Germline V gene data show CDR1 as KGHSH and CDR2 as LQKENI. This CDR3 region has 15 residues. The chain employs TRBV18 and TRBJ2-3, with 7 bases lining up with TRBD1. The specimen sequenced was cord blood. This TCR was sampled from a newborn girl in good health. CDR3 loop: CASSRLQGSSDTQYF. The CDR3 DNA sequence: TGTGCCAGCTCACGATTACAGGGGAGTTCAGATACGCAGTATTTT.